The rows below give T cell receptor beta chains drawn from one sample of a study of T-cell reconstitution after alpha-beta-depleted transplantation in children. TCRdb recomputed calls from the PCR reads with MiXCR, one row per CDR3 protein. The table includes hundreds of thousands of distinct CDR3 sequences, about 15% detected once. Sequencing was performed on PBMCs, mostly from graft donor cells, taken 360 days after TCRalphabeta/CD19-depleted stem cell transplant. These TCRs come from a male patient between 2 and 9 years old who had a stem cell transplant for acute lymphoblastic leukemia, so the T cells may come from the graft donor. CDR3s include the opening cysteine and the closing phenylalanine or tryptophan. The D gene is left open where the match is weak. Some rows have no size entry. The others give once, few or many, or a class for an expanded clone.

>TRBJ2-3|TRBV2|NA|once
TGTGCCAGCAGTGTTCAGCTGGGGTCGGATACGCAGTATTTT
CASSVQLGSDTQYF
>TRBJ2-3|TRBV29-1|TRBD2|few
TGCAGCGTTGAAGGGCTAGCGGGACGGACAGATACGCAGTATTTT
CSVEGLAGRTDTQYF
>TRBJ1-1|TRBV5-1|NA|many
TGCGCCAGCAGCTTAACCGGTCCTGAAGCTTTCTTT
CASSLTGPEAFF
>TRBJ2-7|TRBV7-8|NA|NA
TGTGCCAGCAGCTTAGGGGCAGCCTCCTACGAGCAGTACTTC
CASSLGAASYEQYF
>TRBJ2-7|TRBV9|NA|few
TGTGCCAGCAGCGTAGTACCCCTGGGGGACGGATCCTACGAGCAGTACTTC
CASSVVPLGDGSYEQYF
>TRBJ2-7|TRBV29-1|NA|few
TGCAGCGCCGGCGGTTTGACAACCTACGAGCAGTACTTC
CSAGGLTTYEQYF
>TRBJ1-1|TRBV27|NA|NA
TGTGCCAGCAGCAATCAGGACAGATTCCCCCACACTGAAGCTTTCTTT
CASSNQDRFPHTEAFF
>TRBJ2-7|TRBV7-9|NA|many
TGTGCCAGCAGCTTAATTAGCTCCTACGAGCAGTACTTC
CASSLISSYEQYF
>TRBJ2-1|TRBV12-3/TRBV12-4|NA|NA
TGTGCCAGCAGTTTAGGGCGCCGAGGGAGGTTCTTC
CASSLGRRGRFF
>TRBJ2-2|TRBV24-1|NA|few
TGTGCCACCTTAGCAATGGCCGGACCGAACACCGGGGAGCTGTTTTTT
CATLAMAGPNTGELFF
>TRBJ2-2|TRBV7-2|NA|NA
TGTGCCAGCAGTCCAAACCGGGTCCACACCGGGGAGCTGTTTTTT
CASSPNRVHTGELFF
>TRBJ2-1|TRBV7-9|NA|once
TGTGCCAGCAGAACCAGGGGCTCCTACAATGAGCAGTTCTTC
CASRTRGSYNEQFF
>TRBJ2-1|TRBV7-2|TRBD2|few
TGTGCCAGCAGCGAACTAGCGGATATCTACAATGAGCAGTTCTTC
CASSELADIYNEQFF
>TRBJ2-7|TRBV28|NA|few
TGTGCCAACGAATACGAGCAGTACTTC
CANEYEQYF
>TRBJ1-2|TRBV29-1|NA|NA
TGCAGCGTTGAAGTCCCCGGGGCGAATATTCATGGCTACACCTTC
CSVEVPGANIHGYTF
>TRBJ2-1|TRBV6-2/TRBV6-3|TRBD1|NA
TGTGCCAGCAGTTATAATTTGGGACAGGGGCCTGAAAGCAATGAGCAGTTCTTC
CASSYNLGQGPESNEQFF
>TRBJ2-7|TRBV20-1|NA|NA
TGCAGTGCTAGAGAATCAGGACTACAAGATTACGAGCAGTACTTC
CSARESGLQDYEQYF
>TRBJ2-3|TRBV12-3/TRBV12-4|TRBD2|NA
TGTGCCAGCACCTTAGCGGGATTACGTGGAGATACGCAGTATTTT
CASTLAGLRGDTQYF
>TRBJ1-4|TRBV24-1|NA|NA
TGTGCCACCAGTCCACTAGATTGGCAGGGTGAGAAGGAAAAACTGTTTTTT
CATSPLDWQGEKEKLFF
>TRBJ2-3|TRBV3-1|NA|few
TGTGCCAGCAGCCAAGATCTAAGCAGGGATGCAGATACGCAGTATTTT
CASSQDLSRDADTQYF
>TRBJ2-7|TRBV7-8|NA|few
TGTGCCAGCAGTCTTAGAAATTCCTACGAGCAGTACTTC
CASSLRNSYEQYF
>TRBJ2-1|TRBV12-3/TRBV12-4|TRBD1|few
TGTGCCAGCAGCCTGACAGGGGGCATGGGCAATGAGCAGTTCTTC
CASSLTGGMGNEQFF
>TRBJ2-5|TRBV6-5|NA|NA
TGTGCCAGCAGTTCAGGAGGCTTAGAGGAGACCCAGTACTTC
CASSSGGLEETQYF
>TRBJ1-1|TRBV19|NA|few
TGTGCCAGTAGGGCCCGCATGGCTGAAGCTTTCTTT
CASRARMAEAFF
>TRBJ2-5|TRBV7-8|NA|few
TGTGCCAGCAGCTTAGAATCCCACGTGGGGACCCAGTACTTC
CASSLESHVGTQYF
>TRBJ2-1|TRBV9|TRBD2|many
TGTGCCAGCAGCGAGCGACTAGCGGGGGCAGTCAATGAGCAGTTCTTC
CASSERLAGAVNEQFF
>TRBJ2-2|TRBV5-1|NA|many
TGCGCCAGCAGATGGGACACCGGGGAGCTGTTTTTT
CASRWDTGELFF
>TRBJ2-5|TRBV5-6|NA|many
TGTGCCAGCAGCTTAGGTGACAGTCCTCACTTC
CASSLGDSPHF
>TRBJ2-5|TRBV27|NA|NA
TGTGCCACCTCGGTCGGGGGAGCACAAGAGACCCAGTACTTC
CATSVGGAQETQYF
>TRBJ2-5|TRBV6-1|NA|NA
TGTGCCAGCAGGACGGGGGTAGCCGTGGAGACCCAGTACTTC
CASRTGVAVETQYF